The 3 T cell receptor beta chains given below trace back to one sample, sequenced in a study of cytomegalovirus exposure and HLA in healthy donors. 60 Vbeta and 13 Jbeta primers were used in PCR. TCRdb keeps only in-frame clones here, not all; method: immunoSEQ multiplex PCR. In the table there are more than 140,000 clones, 60% to 80% of which are singletons. Sequencing was performed on PBMCs. The receptors here all came from a male donor in good health and CMV-seronegative.

This chain joins TRBV15 and TRBJ1-5, with D hard to call. Germline CDR1 is LNHNV and CDR2 is YYDKDF (reference sequence). Trimming left V 0 bases short and J 6 bases short, with 9 bases between. CDR3 length: 14 amino acids. CDR3 sequence: CATSRDPRAQPQHF. CDR3 bases: TGTGCCACCAGCAGAGATCCGCGGGCTCAGCCCCAGCATTTT.

The V call is TRBV5-4, the J call TRBJ1-1; 9 bases line up with TRBD1. CDR1 and CDR2 (germline): SGHNT, YYREEE (reference sequence). The CDR3 is made up of 14 amino acids. J gave up 1 base and V 8 bases, and 6 bases lay outside the gene matches. The CDR3 DNA reads TGTGCCAGTCAACAGGGGGCTTGGAACACTGAAGCTTTCTTT. Amino acids: CASQQGAWNTEAFF.

The rearrangement uses TRBV7-6 and TRBJ2-7; 7 nucleotides line up with TRBD2. V shed 2 bases and J 4 bases; nucleotides not matched to a gene: 8. The CDR3 contains 15 residues. Germline CDR1 is SGHVS and CDR2 is FNYEAQ. CDR3 nucleotide sequence: TGTGCCAGCAGCTTATCCCGGGGACTAATTTACGAGCAGTACTTC. It is translated as CASSLSRGLIYEQYF.